This TCR beta chain was documented in a study of cytomegalovirus exposure and HLA in healthy donors. Trimming pared 0 bases from V and 9 bases from J, leaving 13 bases between. The CDR3 loop spans 13 amino acids. Germline assignment: CDR1 SGHDT and CDR2 YYEEEE. The PCR used 60 Vbeta and 13 Jbeta primers. Sequencing was performed with immunoSEQ multiplex PCR; in TCRdb, only in-frame clones are kept and a portion is missing. This table holds fewer than 250,000 clones, about four fifths found once. Study findings and constraints: An analysis done earlier found most TCR beta V segments productive about 87% or about 30% of the time. Presence/absence analyses assumed roughly uniform sequencing depth across donors, which may not hold. Later analysis indicated greater clonal expansion among HLA-associated TCR beta chains than among equally common other chains. A missense DCLRE1C variant was associated with V- and J-gene trimming of TCR beta chains in a later analysis, and an independent cohort replicated the association.

Note on this clone: Its specificity is unknown.

The clonotype was recovered from a man aged 25-40 years in good health and CMV-seronegative. Sequencing used PBMCs. The V and J genes are TRBV5-6 and TRBJ2-7; weak D call: TRBD2 (5 bases). Written as DNA, the CDR3 is TGTGCCAGCAGCTTGGCCAGGACGGGGTGGCAGTACTTC. Encoded protein: CASSLARTGWQYF.